A selection of T cell receptor beta chains follows, all from one sample in a study of shared clonotypes between healthy human individuals. Sequenced by immunoSEQ multiplex PCR; TCRdb stores in-frame clones only, minus some. The sample has over 850,000 clones; approximately 78% are singletons. Sequencing was done on a sample of memory CD4+ T cells from PBMCs. All receptors derive from a man aged 18 to 29 in good health. Some clones in this sample may be carry-over from other donors' samples. The CDR3 runs from the conserved cysteine through the conserved F or W. D genes are given only for firm matches. The size field is filled for only some rows; it gives once, few, many or a size class.

abundance,v_gene,d_gene,j_gene,CDR3aa,CDR3nt
NA,TRBV15,TRBD2,TRBJ2-5,CATSRGTSPETQYF,TGTGCCACCAGCAGAGGGACTAGCCCGGAGACCCAGTACTTC
NA,TRBV27,NA,TRBJ2-5,CASSLSQGRGETQYF,TGTGCCAGCAGTTTATCACAGGGTCGAGGGGAGACCCAGTACTTC
NA,TRBV19,NA,TRBJ1-5,CASSISGQNQPQHF,TGTGCCAGTAGTATTAGCGGACAGAATCAGCCCCAGCATTTT
once,TRBV19,NA,TRBJ2-1,CASSSFLAPYNEQFF,TGTGCCAGTAGTTCGTTTCTAGCGCCCTACAATGAGCAGTTCTTC
NA,TRBV5-4,TRBD1,TRBJ1-1,CASSLDRGSTEAFF,TGTGCCAGCAGCTTGGACAGGGGAAGCACTGAAGCTTTCTTT
once,TRBV29-1,TRBD1,TRBJ2-3,CSVKTGGTDTQYF,TGCAGCGTTAAGACAGGGGGCACAGATACGCAGTATTTT
NA,TRBV5-1,NA,TRBJ2-3,CASSPLTGTSDTQYF,TGCGCCAGCAGCCCTCTGACCGGAACTTCGGATACGCAGTATTTT
NA,TRBV30,TRBD2,TRBJ2-7,CAWRPTSGISYEQYF,TGTGCCTGGAGGCCGACTAGCGGGATCTCCTACGAGCAGTACTTC
once,TRBV4-1,NA,TRBJ2-2,CASSQAAWETGELFF,TGCGCCAGCAGCCAAGCCGCGTGGGAAACCGGGGAGCTGTTTTTT
NA,TRBV20-1,NA,TRBJ1-1,CSAGGRTEAFF,TGCAGTGCGGGAGGGCGGACTGAAGCTTTCTTT
NA,TRBV25-1,NA,TRBJ1-2,CASSEYGGVGYTF,TGTGCCAGCAGTGAATATGGAGGGGTTGGCTACACCTTC
once,TRBV9,TRBD2,TRBJ2-1,CASSAGLADNNEQFF,TGTGCCAGCAGCGCGGGACTAGCGGACAACAATGAGCAGTTCTTC
NA,TRBV7-8,TRBD1,TRBJ2-1,CASSPDRANYNEQFF,TGTGCCAGCAGCCCGGACAGGGCCAACTACAATGAGCAGTTCTTC
NA,TRBV7-9,NA,TRBJ1-4,CASSLGDLEKLFF,TGTGCCAGCAGCTTGGGGGACCTTGAAAAACTGTTTTTT
NA,TRBV29-1,TRBD1,TRBJ1-4,CSYIGQGAVEKLFF,TGCAGCTATATTGGACAGGGGGCCGTTGAAAAACTGTTTTTT
NA,TRBV4-3,TRBD2,TRBJ2-3,CASSQEKFPSGDQDTQYF,TGCGCCAGCAGCCAAGAAAAGTTCCCTAGCGGGGACCAAGATACGCAGTATTTT
many,TRBV6-1,TRBD1,TRBJ2-7,CASRDPGQVYEQYF,TGTGCCAGCAGGGACCCGGGACAGGTCTACGAGCAGTACTTC
NA,TRBV6-1,TRBD2,TRBJ2-7,CASRLSGAGAYEQYF,TGTGCCAGCAGACTTAGCGGGGCAGGGGCCTACGAGCAGTACTTC
once,TRBV14,TRBD2,TRBJ2-7,CASSFRTSGFYEQYF,TGTGCCAGCAGCTTTCGGACTAGCGGGTTCTACGAGCAGTACTTC
once,TRBV7-9,TRBD1,TRBJ2-3,CASSRQGTSTDTQYF,TGTGCCAGCAGCCGACAGGGAACCAGCACAGATACGCAGTATTTT
NA,TRBV7-2,NA,TRBJ2-6,CASSQTGAGAGSANVLTF,TGTGCCAGCAGCCAAACAGGCGCTGGGGCGGGGTCCGCCAACGTCCTGACTTTC
NA,TRBV30,NA,TRBJ2-1,CAWSFYNEQFF,TGTGCCTGGTCGTTTTACAATGAGCAGTTCTTC
NA,TRBV12-5,TRBD2,TRBJ2-7,CAGPSGGSEQYF,TGTGCTGGGCCCAGCGGGGGGTCGGAGCAGTACTTC
NA,TRBV7-2,TRBD2,TRBJ2-7,CASRVVSSGISYEQYF,TGTGCCAGCAGGGTAGTGTCTAGCGGAATATCCTACGAGCAGTACTTC
NA,TRBV5-6,NA,TRBJ1-4,CASSYKGHSTNEKLFF,TGTGCCAGCAGCTATAAAGGACACTCAACTAATGAAAAACTGTTTTTT
NA,TRBV7-3,NA,TRBJ2-2,CASSLQPKAGELFF,TGTGCCAGCAGCCTCCAGCCGAAGGCCGGGGAGCTGTTTTTT
NA,TRBV5-1,TRBD2,TRBJ2-7,CASSSAPGRVYEQYF,TGCGCCAGCAGCTCTGCTCCGGGGAGGGTCTACGAGCAGTACTTC
NA,TRBV2,NA,TRBJ1-1,CASSYRSMNTEAFF,TGTGCCAGCAGTTACAGGTCCATGAACACTGAAGCTTTCTTT
NA,TRBV15,NA,TRBJ2-7,CATSRDRFSYEQYF,TGTGCCACCAGCAGAGATCGCTTCTCCTACGAGCAGTACTTC
NA,TRBV2,TRBD1,TRBJ1-1,CASTPGQGNTEAFF,TGTGCCAGCACCCCAGGACAGGGGAACACTGAAGCTTTCTTT
few,TRBV15,NA,TRBJ2-1,CATSRVSQYNEQFF,TGTGCCACCAGCAGAGTATCCCAATACAATGAGCAGTTCTTC
NA,TRBV7-3,NA,TRBJ2-7,CASSLLGLKDEQYF,TGTGCCAGCAGCTTGCTGGGGTTGAAGGACGAGCAGTACTTC